This TCR beta chain came from a study of T cell changes during pregnancy in multiple sclerosis. The V and J ends lost 4 bases and 6 bases respectively, with 11 bases between them. This CDR3 has 12 amino acids. Germline V CDR1 and CDR2: SGHRS, YFSETQ. The method was immunoSEQ multiplex PCR; TCRdb's version includes in-frame clones alone and lacks a portion of them. There are tens of thousands of clones in the sample; around 92% occur only once, and 2% to 2.5% lies in the top ten. This chain links TRBV5-1 with TRBJ2-7, with D perhaps TRBD2 (5 bases). The source of this sequence is a female donor with multiple sclerosis, enrolled in a pregnancy study. The sequenced sample was peripheral blood, obtained after pregnancy. CDR3 in DNA: TGCGCCAGCAGCCTCGTCGGAGGCGAGCAGTACTTC. Protein sequence: CASSLVGGEQYF.